The 21 T cell receptor beta chains in this list originate from one sample, sequenced in a study of cytomegalovirus exposure and HLA in healthy donors. Repertoires were generated with immunoSEQ multiplex PCR, while TCRdb's copy carries only in-frame clones and drops some. This table has approximately 80,000 clones, more than 85% appearing once. Sequencing input: PBMCs. These receptors originate from a woman aged 25 to 39 in good health and CMV-seronegative.

In DNA form, the CDR3 reads TGCAGCGTGACAGAGCTGGGGGAGACCCAGTACTTC. Translated, it gives CSVTELGETQYF. V is TRBV29-1 and J is TRBJ2-5; TRBD1 might be the D (5 bases). Germline assignment: CDR1 SQVTM and CDR2 ANQGSEA. CDR3 size: 12 residues. The V end lost 6 bases, the J end lost 5 bases, and 13 bases lay between the germline ends.

The chain uses TRBV5-6 and TRBJ2-2; no clear D. This CDR3 has 15 amino acids. V was clipped by 4 bases and J by 2 bases, with 12 bases between them. The V gene's germline CDR1 is SGHDT and CDR2 YYEEEE. The CDR3 loop reads CASSQGHSNTGELFF. The CDR3 region has the DNA TGTGCCAGCAGCCAAGGCCACAGTAACACCGGGGAGCTGTTTTTT.

The chain carries TRBV9 and TRBJ2-3; 7 bases align to TRBD2. The ends lost 4 bases at V and 3 bases at J; junction bases unmatched: 8. Germline loops: CDR1 SGDLS, CDR2 YYNGEE. The CDR3 loop spans 15 amino acids. The CDR3 DNA sequence: TGTGCCAGCAGCCCCCGGGGAGGGAGTACAGATACGCAGTATTTT. Residues: CASSPRGGSTDTQYF.

This chain connects TRBV6-6 to TRBJ2-2; 12 nucleotides line up with TRBD1. J lost 5 bases, V lost 5 bases, and 6 bases had no gene match. CDR3 length: 16 residues. Germline V gene lookup returns CDR1 MNHNY and CDR2 SVGAGI (reference sequence). The chain's CDR3 is CASSRGQGARTGELFF. As DNA, the CDR3 is TGTGCCAGCAGTAGGGGACAGGGGGCGCGGACCGGGGAGCTGTTTTTT.

The chain is built from TRBV6-5 and TRBJ1-4, with D hard to call. The V gene's germline CDR1 is MNHEY and CDR2 SVGAGI. V was clipped by 2 bases and J by 1 base, with 8 bases between them. The CDR3 extends over 15 amino acids. The CDR3 spells CASSYRRRTNEKLFF. Here the CDR3 DNA reads TGTGCCAGCAGTTACCGGAGGCGAACTAATGAAAAACTGTTTTTT.

The chain couples TRBV28 to TRBJ2-7, with a possible D match to TRBD2 (6 bases). The CDR3 totals 19 residues. V lost 4 bases and J lost 2, with 27 bases in between. CDR1 MDHEN and CDR2 SYDVKM come from the germline V gene. CDR3 bases: TGTGCCAGCAGTTCCGTCCCTCGCGGGGAGAAAAAAACTCCCTACGAGCAGTACTTC. Its translation is CASSSVPRGEKKTPYEQYF.

V and J are TRBV27 and TRBJ1-1; 8 bases match TRBD1. J lost 3 bases, V lost 4 bases, and 10 bases had no gene match. The CDR3 length is 16 residues. Germline V gene data show CDR1 as MNHEY and CDR2 as SMNVEV (reference sequence). CDR3 sequence reads: CASSSARGRLDTEAFF. The CDR3 coding sequence is TGTGCCAGCAGTTCCGCCAGGGGGCGTTTGGACACTGAAGCTTTCTTT.

This rearrangement joins TRBV7-2 to TRBJ2-1; a possible D gene is TRBD1 (6 bases). Germline CDR1 and CDR2: SGHTA and FQGNSA. V was cut by 7 bases and J by 8 bases, with 15 bases left in between. There are 13 residues in the CDR3. The CDR3 DNA is TGTGCCAGCACCGCATTACAGGGATATGAGCAGTTCTTC. Protein sequence: CASTALQGYEQFF.

This rearrangement joins TRBV7-9 to TRBJ2-2; D is undetermined. The CDR3 extends over 16 amino acids. Germline values: CDR1 SEHNR, CDR2 FQNEAQ (reference sequence). V was cut by 1 base and J by 0 bases, with 9 bases left in between. The CDR3, as DNA: TGTGCCAGCAGCTTAGTTTTTGCGGCGAACACCGGGGAGCTGTTTTTT. It translates to CASSLVFAANTGELFF. The variable domain in full, completed from reference TRBV7-9 and TRBJ2-2, reads DTGVSQNPRHKITKRGQNVTFRCDPISEHNRLYWYRQTLGQGPEFLTYFQNEAQLEKSRLLSDRFSAERPKGSFSTLEIQRTEQGDSAMYLCASSLVFAANTGELFFGEGSRLTVL.

In its sample, this clone was seen once. The chain links TRBV2 to TRBJ2-7; D perhaps matches TRBD2 (6 bases). This CDR3 contains 15 residues. With 3 bases removed from V and 1 base from J, the gap between germline ends came to 13 bases. CDR1 SNHLY and CDR2 FYNNEI come from the germline V gene. The CDR3 protein is CASSDEGGRSYEQYF. The CDR3 DNA sequence: TGTGCCAGCAGTGACGAGGGAGGCCGGTCCTACGAGCAGTACTTC.

V usage is TRBV7-2 and J usage is TRBJ1-2; D is possibly TRBD1 (5 bases). Between the trimmed V and J ends, which lost 5 bases and 2 bases, there was a span of 15 bases. The CDR3 extends over 15 amino acids. CDR1 and CDR2 from the germline V gene are SGHTA and FQGNSA. In DNA, the CDR3 is TGTGCCAGCAGCCCAGCCTGGCAGGGAAACTATGGCTACACCTTC. It yields the protein CASSPAWQGNYGYTF.

The chain employs TRBV10-3 and TRBJ2-3; D is unresolved. V lost 5 bases and J 6 bases, leaving 9 bases between the germline ends. The length of the CDR3 is 12 residues. The germline CDR1 and CDR2 sequences are ENHRY and SYGVKD. For the CDR3, the DNA is TGTGCCATCAGTAATTCGAGGGATACGCAGTATTTT. As protein: CAISNSRDTQYF.

This clone appeared once. This rearrangement joins TRBV30 to TRBJ2-2, with D maybe TRBD2 (7 bases). The CDR3 is 15 amino acids. V gave up 5 bases and J gave up 4 bases, with 17 bases separating them. CDR1 is GTSNPN, CDR2 SVGIG, per germline (reference sequence). For the CDR3, the DNA is TGTGCCTGGTCGACCGGGGGGCTCGGCACCGGGGAGCTGTTTTTT. It is translated as CAWSTGGLGTGELFF. The full variable domain, rest sourced from reference TRBV30 and TRBJ2-2, is SQTIHQWPATLVQPVGSPLSLECTVEGTSNPNLYWYRQAAGRGLQLLFYSVGIGQISSEVPQNLSASRPQDRQFILSSKKLLLSDSGFYLCAWSTGGLGTGELFFGEGSRLTVL.

This sequence joins TRBV6-5 and TRBJ1-1; the D is unclear. CDR3 length: 15 residues. V was pared by 0 bases and J by 2 bases, with 10 bases between. The V gene's germline CDR1 is MNHEY and CDR2 SVGAGI. The CDR3 here is CASSYSAQVNTEAFF. The CDR3 DNA reads TGTGCCAGCAGTTACTCTGCGCAGGTTAACACTGAAGCTTTCTTT.

V is TRBV6-5 and J is TRBJ2-7, with D possibly called TRBD1 or TRBD2 (7 bases each). V lost 10 bases, J lost 7 bases, and 14 bases lay in between. Per the germline V gene, CDR1 is MNHEY and CDR2 is SVGAGI. This CDR3 is 11 amino acids long. The CDR3 is CAIRGGAEQYF. The CDR3 DNA is TGTGCCATCAGGGGGGGAGCGGAGCAGTACTTC.

J is TRBJ1-2 and V is TRBV14; a weak D match, TRBD1 (6 bases). The V gene lost 1 base and the J gene lost 8 bases, with 14 bases spanning the gap. CDR1 is SGHDN and CDR2 is FVKESK in the germline V gene. The CDR3 runs to 14 residues. The CDR3 loop reads CASSQGGTGSGYTF. The DNA of the CDR3 is TGTGCCAGCAGCCAAGGTGGCACAGGGAGCGGCTACACCTTC.

V is TRBV25-1 and J is TRBJ1-5; a possible D gene is TRBD1 (6 bases). Per the germline V gene, CDR1 is MGHDK and CDR2 is SYGVNS. The CDR3 runs 13 residues. V lost 2 bases and J 7 bases, leaving 9 bases between the germline ends. The CDR3 DNA reads TGTGCCAGCAGTGAACGGGGGGCACAGCCCCAGCATTTT. It is translated as CASSERGAQPQHF.

The rearrangement joins TRBV2 to TRBJ2-7; 11 nucleotides match TRBD1. Per germline, CDR1 SNHLY and CDR2 FYNNEI. The V gene end was trimmed by 6 bases and the J gene end by 6 bases; junction bases not matched to a gene: 4. The CDR3 sequence is 13 residues long. Here the CDR3 reads CASSWTGGREQYF. The CDR3 nucleotides are TGTGCCAGCAGCTGGACAGGGGGCCGCGAGCAGTACTTC.

This chain connects TRBV9 to TRBJ2-3; possibly TRBD2 for D (6 bases). This CDR3 is built from 15 residues. Trimming removed 6 bases from V and 0 bases from J, with 14 bases in between. Germline CDR1 reads SGDLS; CDR2 reads YYNGEE. CDR3 sequence (DNA): TGTGCCAGCACGCCGGACTATACTAGCACAGATACGCAGTATTTT. It yields the protein CASTPDYTSTDTQYF.

The chain uses TRBV6-1 and TRBJ1-5, with TRBD1 as a possible D gene (5 bases). The CDR3 spans 14 residues. Germline V lookup: CDR1 MNHNS, CDR2 SASEGT. Trimming removed 3 bases from V and 4 bases from J, with 10 bases in between. This chain's CDR3 is CASSEGGKNQPQHF. The DNA for the CDR3 is TGTGCCAGCAGTGAGGGGGGGAAAAATCAGCCCCAGCATTTT.

The chain uses TRBV19 and TRBJ1-2; 7 bases are a match to TRBD1. This CDR3 has 14 residues. The V and J ends lost 4 bases and 2 bases, in that order; junction bases with no gene match: 4. The germline V gene has CDR1 LNHDA and CDR2 SQIVND (reference sequence). This chain's CDR3 is CASSKMTGNYGYTF. CDR3 nucleotide sequence: TGTGCCAGTAGTAAGATGACAGGGAACTATGGCTACACCTTC.